The clone carrying this T cell receptor beta chain was observed at least ten times. For TCRbeta, the library was prepared with unique molecular identifiers. MiXCR was run by TCRdb on the PCR reads, yielding one entry per CDR3 protein. Here the sample spans hundreds of thousands of distinct CDR3 sequences, 16% being singletons. CDR1 is SGDLS, CDR2 YYNGEE, per germline. CDR3 length: 12 residues. Trimming removed 3 bases at V and 3 bases at J, with 5 bases between. This sample was taken from a study of T-cell reconstitution after alpha-beta-depleted transplantation in children. The chain is built from TRBV9 and TRBJ2-3; D is unresolved. The receptor comes from a human donor who donated a stem cell graft to a child with acute myeloid leukemia. The specimen comprised PBMCs from the stem cell graft donor, sampled from the stem cell graft. CDR3 protein: CASSALTDTQYF. CDR3 bases: TGTGCCAGCAGCGCCTTAACAGATACGCAGTATTTT.